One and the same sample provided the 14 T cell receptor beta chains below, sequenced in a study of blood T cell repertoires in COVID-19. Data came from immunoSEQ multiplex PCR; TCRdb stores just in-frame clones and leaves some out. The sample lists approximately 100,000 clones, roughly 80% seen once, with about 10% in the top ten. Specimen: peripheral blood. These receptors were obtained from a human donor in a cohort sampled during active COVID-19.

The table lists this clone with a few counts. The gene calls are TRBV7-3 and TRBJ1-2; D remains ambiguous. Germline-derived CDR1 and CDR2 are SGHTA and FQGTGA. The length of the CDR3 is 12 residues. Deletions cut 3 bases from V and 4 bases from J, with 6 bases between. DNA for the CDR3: TGTGCCAGCAGCTTCGGTTCCTATGGCTACACCTTC. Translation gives CASSFGSYGYTF.

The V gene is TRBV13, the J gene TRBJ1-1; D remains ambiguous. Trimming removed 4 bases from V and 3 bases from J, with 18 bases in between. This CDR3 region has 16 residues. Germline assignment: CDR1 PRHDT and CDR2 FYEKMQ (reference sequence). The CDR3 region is CASSSNPGDWDTEAFF. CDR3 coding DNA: TGTGCCAGCAGCTCCAATCCGGGAGACTGGGACACTGAAGCTTTCTTT.

Written as DNA, the CDR3 is TGTGCCATCAGTTACAACGTCCTTCGGGACAGTGAAGCTTTCTTT. Its protein product is CAISYNVLRDSEAFF. V usage is TRBV10-3 and J usage is TRBJ1-1; 7 positions agree with TRBD1. Unmatched junction bases numbered 13, after V lost 5 bases and J lost 7 bases. CDR3 size: 15 residues. CDR1 and CDR2 from the germline V gene are ENHRY and SYGVKD.

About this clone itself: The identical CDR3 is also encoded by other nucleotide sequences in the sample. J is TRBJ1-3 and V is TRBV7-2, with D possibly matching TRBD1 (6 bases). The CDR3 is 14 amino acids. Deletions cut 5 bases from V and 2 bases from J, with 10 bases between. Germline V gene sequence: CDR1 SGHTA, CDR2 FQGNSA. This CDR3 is CASSTGQPGNTIYF. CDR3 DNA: TGTGCCAGCAGCACAGGACAGCCTGGAAACACCATATATTTT. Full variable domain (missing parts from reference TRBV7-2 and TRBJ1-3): GAGVSQSPSNKVTEKGKDVELRCDPISGHTALYWYRQSLGQGLEFLIYFQGNSAPDKSGLPSDRFSAERTGGSVSTLTIQRTQQEDSAVYLCASSTGQPGNTIYFGEGSWLTVV.

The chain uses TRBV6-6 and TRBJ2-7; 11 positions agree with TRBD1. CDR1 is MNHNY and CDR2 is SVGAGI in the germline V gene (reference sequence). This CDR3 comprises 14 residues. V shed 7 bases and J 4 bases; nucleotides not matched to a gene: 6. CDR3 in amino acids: CASNHRDRGYEQYF. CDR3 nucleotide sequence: TGTGCCAGCAACCACCGGGACAGGGGGTACGAGCAGTACTTC.

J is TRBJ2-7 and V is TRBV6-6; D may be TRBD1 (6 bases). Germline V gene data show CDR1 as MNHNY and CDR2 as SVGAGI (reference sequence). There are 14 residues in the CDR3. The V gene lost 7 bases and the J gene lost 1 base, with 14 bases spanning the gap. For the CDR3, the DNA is TGTGCCAGCATGCCCCACAGGGATTCCTACGAGCAGTACTTC. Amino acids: CASMPHRDSYEQYF.

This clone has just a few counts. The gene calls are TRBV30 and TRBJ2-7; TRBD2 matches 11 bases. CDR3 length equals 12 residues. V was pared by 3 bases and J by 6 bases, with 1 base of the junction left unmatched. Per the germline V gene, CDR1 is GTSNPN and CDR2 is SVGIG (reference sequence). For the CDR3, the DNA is TGTGCCTGGAGGGGGACTAGCGGCGAGCAGTACTTC. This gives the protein CAWRGTSGEQYF.

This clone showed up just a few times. CDR3 nucleotide sequence: TGCGCCAGCAGCCGACAAGCGGGAGGGCCTTACGAGCAGTACTTC. It specifies CASSRQAGGPYEQYF. V gene TRBV4-3 combines with J gene TRBJ2-7; TRBD2 matches 10 bases. The length of the CDR3 is 15 residues. Germline values: CDR1 LGHNA, CDR2 YSLEER. V was clipped by 4 bases and J by 4 bases; unmatched bases: 7.

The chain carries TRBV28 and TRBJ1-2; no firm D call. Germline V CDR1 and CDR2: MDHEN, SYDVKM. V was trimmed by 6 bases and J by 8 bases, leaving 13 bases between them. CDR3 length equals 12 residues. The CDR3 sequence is CASRRRLSGYTF. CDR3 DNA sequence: TGTGCCAGCAGGCGTAGACTGTCCGGCTACACCTTC.

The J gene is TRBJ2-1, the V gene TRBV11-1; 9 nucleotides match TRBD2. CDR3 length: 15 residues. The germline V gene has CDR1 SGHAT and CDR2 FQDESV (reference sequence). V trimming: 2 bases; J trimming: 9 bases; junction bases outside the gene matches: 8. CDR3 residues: CASSLLAGRGGEQFF. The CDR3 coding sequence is TGTGCCAGCAGCTTACTAGCGGGGCGGGGCGGTGAGCAGTTCTTC.

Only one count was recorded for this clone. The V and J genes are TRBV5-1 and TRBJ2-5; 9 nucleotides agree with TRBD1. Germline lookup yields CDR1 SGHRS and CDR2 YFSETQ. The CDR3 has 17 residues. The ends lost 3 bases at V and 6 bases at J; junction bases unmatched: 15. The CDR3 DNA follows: TGCGCCAGCAGCTCGGGACAGGGTTTTATACAAGTAAAGACCCAGTACTTC. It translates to CASSSGQGFIQVKTQYF. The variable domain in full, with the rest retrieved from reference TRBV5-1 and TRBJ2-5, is KAGVTQTPRYLIKTRGQQVTLSCSPISGHRSVSWYQQTPGQGLQFLFEYFSETQRNKGNFPGRFSGRQFSNSRSEMNVSTLELGDSALYLCASSSGQGFIQVKTQYFGPGTRLLVL.

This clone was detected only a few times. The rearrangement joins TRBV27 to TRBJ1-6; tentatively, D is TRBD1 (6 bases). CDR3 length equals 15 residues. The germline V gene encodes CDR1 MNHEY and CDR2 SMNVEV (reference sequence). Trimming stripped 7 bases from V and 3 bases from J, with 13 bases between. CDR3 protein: CASTSGDYYNSPLHF. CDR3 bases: TGTGCCAGCACCTCAGGGGACTACTATAATTCACCCCTCCACTTT.

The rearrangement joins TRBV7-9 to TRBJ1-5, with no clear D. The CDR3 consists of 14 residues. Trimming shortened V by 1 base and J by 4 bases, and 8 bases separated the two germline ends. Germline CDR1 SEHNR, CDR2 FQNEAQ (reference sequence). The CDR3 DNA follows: TGTGCCAGCAGCTTAGGTAGTAATAATCAGCCCCAGCATTTT. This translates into CASSLGSNNQPQHF.

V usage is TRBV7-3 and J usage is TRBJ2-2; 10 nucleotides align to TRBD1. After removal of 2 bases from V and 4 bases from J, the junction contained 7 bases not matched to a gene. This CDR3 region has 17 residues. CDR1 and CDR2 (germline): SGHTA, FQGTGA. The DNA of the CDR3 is TGTGCCAGCAGCTTACCCGGGACAGGGGCTTCCACCGGGGAGCTGTTTTTT. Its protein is CASSLPGTGASTGELFF.